This T cell receptor beta chain originates from a study of blood T cell repertoires in COVID-19. Study at large: Donors in the United States, Italy and Spain gave samples during acute or convalescent COVID-19. The analysed material was cDNA or gDNA that came from T cells, B-cell-depleted T cells, or PBMCs.

TCRdb's table, derived via immunoSEQ multiplex PCR, lists solely in-frame clones and lacks some. The sample lists about 500,000 clones; approximately 91% were seen once. Seattle enrolled patients during active infection and tracked them longitudinally. This clonotype was obtained from a woman aged 45-65 years with COVID-19, enrolled during active disease. Source material: peripheral blood.

CDR3 in DNA: TGCGCCAGCAGCCAAGTAGTGGTAGCCGGAGGCTACACCTTC. Translating it yields CASSQVVVAGGYTF. The genes are TRBV4-1 and TRBJ1-2; no definite D call. This CDR3 is 14 amino acids long. The germline CDR1 and CDR2 sequences are MGHRA and YSYEKL. Trimming removed 1 base from V and 8 bases from J, with 14 bases in between.